This TCR beta chain was found in a study of CD8 T cells in ankylosing spondylitis. Broader study findings: Disease-associated clones were reportedly significantly overrepresented in matched ankylosing spondylitis synovial fluid. Ankylosing spondylitis blood appeared to be characterized by a TCR beta motif of roughly eight highly homologous variants. Relatively scarce in peripheral blood, disease-linked clones were CD8+. Earlier work had already found some motif variants in reactive arthritis synovial fluid and blood.

V gave up 4 bases and J gave up 1 base, with 11 bases separating them. Germline V gives CDR1 SGHTA, CDR2 FQGNSA. The CDR3 contains 15 residues. Libraries for TCR beta were made by quantitative 5'-RACE with molecular barcodes. TCRdb processed the 5' RACE reads anew with MiXCR; each CDR3 protein has one entry. The profile shows 200,000 to 250,000 distinct CDR3 sequences, 5.5% to 7.5% of them singletons. This clonotype was seen many times. The target antigen is unknown. The sequencing input was blood, either unsorted or a sorted T cell fraction (not recorded which). The TCR comes from a male donor with ankylosing spondylitis. This chain uses TRBV7-2 with TRBJ2-4; possibly TRBD1 for D (7 bases). The CDR3 protein is CASSSGGGAKNIQYF. Written as DNA, the CDR3 is TGTGCCAGCAGCTCCGGAGGGGGCGCCAAAAACATTCAGTACTTC.